This T cell receptor beta chain is from a study of CD8 T cells in Susac syndrome. In the case of this clonotype: No antigen is known for it.

The CDR3 runs 13 residues. Per germline, CDR1 MNHNY and CDR2 SVGAGI (reference sequence). Trimming took 6 bases from V and 6 from J; bases not matched to a gene: 7. Bulk CD8+ and CD4+ cells came from magnetic negative isolation; CD8+ TEMRA by FACS. Overall study results and limits: The authors acknowledged that the study's TCR sequencing and HLA analysis involved relatively few individuals.

An input of 0.5 to 1 ug of RNA was subjected to reverse transcription using random hexamers. TCR beta CDR3 was amplified by immunoSEQ covering 54 Vbeta and 13 Jbeta. TCRdb fed the immunoSEQ multiplex PCR reads into MiXCR, producing one record per CDR3 protein. The sample carries approximately 190,000 distinct CDR3 sequences, nearly 97% recorded once. The chain has TRBV6-6 and TRBJ1-1; 7 bases map to TRBD1. The TCR originated in a human donor with Susac syndrome. The sequenced sample was CD4+ T cells from PBMCs. This CDR3 is CASRDRIEAEAFF. The CDR3 nucleotides read TGTGCCAGCAGGGACAGGATTGAGGCTGAAGCTTTCTTT.